Detailed here is one T cell receptor (beta chain). This specimen comes from a study of blood T cell repertoires in COVID-19. TCRdb keeps only in-frame clones here, not all; method: immunoSEQ multiplex PCR. The data show tens of thousands of clones, 86% seen once. The length of the CDR3 is 16 residues. Germline CDR1 reads SGHRS; CDR2 reads YFSETQ. V dropped 5 bases and J dropped 3 bases, with 21 bases sitting between them. The V gene is TRBV5-1, the J gene TRBJ2-7; D perhaps matches TRBD2 (6 bases). Sample: peripheral blood. This receptor was identified in a human donor with active COVID-19. The donor label of this sample is uncertain. CDR3 DNA: TGCGCCAGCAGTTGGGGCTGGGCGGGGCAGAACTACGAGCAGTACTTC. It encodes CASSWGWAGQNYEQYF.